Listed here are 9 T cell receptor beta chains from one sample, sequenced in a study of blood T cell repertoires in COVID-19. TCRdb keeps only in-frame clones here, not all; method: immunoSEQ multiplex PCR. The data contain a few hundred thousand clones, approximately 83% of them singletons. Sequencing input: PBMCs or T cells enriched from blood (not recorded which). The receptors derive from a woman between 40 and 50 years old with acute COVID-19.

The J gene is TRBJ2-1, the V gene TRBV21-1; the table's D gene call, TRBD2, was not cross checked with the DNA. TRBV21-1 is flagged as a pseudogene. The CDR3 contains 14 residues. CDR3 sequence reads: CATPGTSFGNEQFF. The DNA of the CDR3 is TGTGCCACCCCCGGGACTAGTTTTGGCAATGAGCAGTTCTTC.

The rearrangement uses TRBV11-3 and TRBJ1-3; perhaps TRBD1 as D (6 bases). The length of the CDR3 is 16 residues. In germline, CDR1 is SGHNT, CDR2 YENEEA. Trimming shortened V by 4 bases and J by 4 bases, and 17 bases separated the two germline ends. CDR3 in amino acids: CASSSTGLRGGNTIYF. CDR3 in DNA: TGTGCCAGCAGCTCAACAGGGCTGAGGGGAGGAAACACCATATATTTT. The full variable domain, completed using reference TRBV11-3 and TRBJ1-3, is EAGVVQSPRYKIIEKKQPVAFWCNPISGHNTLYWYLQNLGQGPELLIRYENEEAVDDSQLPKDRFSAERLKGVDSTLKIQPAELGDSAVYLCASSSTGLRGGNTIYFGEGSWLTVV.

This chain connects TRBV7-9 to TRBJ2-3, with TRBD2 as a possible D gene (5 bases). V dropped 3 bases and J dropped 6 bases, with 13 bases sitting between them. Germline V gene lookup returns CDR1 SEHNR and CDR2 FQNEAQ (reference sequence). The CDR3 sequence is 14 residues long. The CDR3 loop reads CASSFELVADTQYF. For the CDR3, the DNA is TGTGCCAGCAGCTTCGAACTAGTAGCGGATACGCAGTATTTT.

CDR3 nucleotide sequence: TGTGCCAGCAGTTACCCTGGTCAGACAGGGGCAATGGTCGAGCAGTACTTC. Translating it yields CASSYPGQTGAMVEQYF. This chain connects TRBV6-2 or TRBV6-3 to TRBJ2-7, with 8 bases that match TRBD1. CDR1 is MNHEY, CDR2 SVGEGT, per germline. There are 17 residues in the CDR3. V was pared by 2 bases and J by 6 bases, with 15 bases of the junction left unmatched.

The chain recombines TRBV6-5 with TRBJ2-1, with 8 bases aligning to TRBD2. This CDR3 comprises 15 residues. The V segment lost 6 bases and the J segment 0 bases; nucleotides outside the gene matches: 4. CDR1 and CDR2 (germline): MNHEY, SVGAGI. The DNA of the CDR3 is TGTGCCAGCAGGACGGGGGGGCCCTCCTACAATGAGCAGTTCTTC. The encoded protein is CASRTGGPSYNEQFF.

In this sample, this clone turned up a few times. V and J are TRBV7-9 and TRBJ2-7; D ambiguous. Germline V CDR1 and CDR2: SEHNR, FQNEAQ (reference sequence). This CDR3 has 14 residues. V dropped 0 bases and J dropped 1 base, with 7 bases sitting between them. In DNA form, the CDR3 reads TGTGCCAGCAGCTTAGCCGTAGCTTCCTACGAGCAGTACTTC. It encodes CASSLAVASYEQYF.

This rearrangement joins TRBV19 to TRBJ2-7, with 7 bases identical to TRBD1. The ends lost 5 bases at V and 0 bases at J; junction bases unmatched: 7. The CDR3 consists of 15 residues. Germline V gene lookup returns CDR1 LNHDA and CDR2 SQIVND (reference sequence). As DNA, the CDR3 is TGTGCCAGTAGTTCCAACAGGGGTCCCTCCTACGAGCAGTACTTC. It encodes CASSSNRGPSYEQYF.

The chain links TRBV28 to TRBJ1-5; D unclear. The CDR3 is 12 amino acids. In germline, CDR1 is MDHEN, CDR2 SYDVKM. Trimming shortened V by 4 bases and J by 6 bases, and 7 bases separated the two germline ends. The CDR3 spells CASSSGGQPQHF. CDR3 coding DNA: TGTGCCAGCAGTTCAGGAGGTCAGCCCCAGCATTTT.

This chain links TRBV7-2 with TRBJ2-7; 10 bases align to TRBD2. CDR3 length: 14 residues. CDR1 is SGHTA, CDR2 FQGNSA, per germline. V shed 7 bases and J 0 bases; nucleotides not matched to a gene: 3. The CDR3 spells CASTRTSGSYEQYF. The DNA of the CDR3 is TGTGCCAGCACCCGGACTAGCGGCTCCTACGAGCAGTACTTC.